These 3 T cell receptor beta chains originate from one sample sequenced in a study of neurological immune-mediated disorders. TCRdb reprocessed the 5' RACE reads with MiXCR, giving one entry per CDR3 protein. The table has fewer than 75,000 distinct CDR3 sequences, around 3% seen once. The sequencing input was PBMCs. The receptors were gathered from a man in his forties with multiple sclerosis.

This clonotype was picked up many times. V usage is TRBV6-1 and J usage is TRBJ1-5; D is perhaps TRBD1 (6 bases). CDR1 is MNHNS, CDR2 SASEGT, per germline. The CDR3 sequence is 16 residues long. Trimming cost V 6 bases and J 7 bases, with 22 bases left between them. The DNA for the CDR3 is TGTGCCAGCAGCGACAGTGGTGGGATAGGGGGACAGCCCCAGCATTTT. As protein: CASSDSGGIGGQPQHF.

This rearrangement joins TRBV7-2 to TRBJ1-3; no clear D gene. Between the trimmed V and J ends, which lost 1 base and 12 bases, there was a span of 19 bases. The CDR3 is made up of 15 amino acids. Germline values: CDR1 SGHTA, CDR2 FQGNSA. The CDR3 DNA reads TGTGCCAGCAGCTTAGGACGGAGCTCTGGAAAAAACATATATTTT. This translates into CASSLGRSSGKNIYF.

This clonotype occurred many times. This chain links TRBV5-1 with TRBJ2-3; 9 bases are a match to TRBD2. The junction had 11 bases not matched to a gene; V was cut back by 0 bases and J by 6 bases. Germline CDR1 is SGHRS and CDR2 is YFSETQ. This CDR3 has 17 residues. CDR3 in DNA: TGCGCCAGCAGCTTGGTTAGCGGGAGCCACCTCGGGGATACGCAGTATTTT. Translated, it gives CASSLVSGSHLGDTQYF.